A selection of T cell receptor beta chains follows, all from one sample in a study of identical twins. One entry per CDR3 protein results from TCRdb running MiXCR on the 5' RACE reads. Here the sample spans a few hundred thousand distinct CDR3 sequences, approximately 8.7% being singletons. Sequenced material: naive T cells sorted from blood. These receptors originate from a woman aged 45-65 years in good health. CDR3s include the opening cysteine and the closing phenylalanine or tryptophan. A D gene is named only where the DNA matches it firmly. Size is stated for part of the rows, as once, few or many counts, or as a class when the clone is expanded.

clone_size,v_call,j_call,d_call,cdr3_aa,cdr3_nt
few,TRBV29-1,TRBJ2-1,TRBD1,CSVGDRGLTYNEQFF,TGCAGCGTTGGGGACAGGGGGCTCACCTACAATGAGCAGTTCTTC
NA,TRBV29-1,TRBJ2-4,NA,CSVGEAKNIQYF,TGCAGCGTTGGAGAAGCCAAAAACATTCAGTACTTC
NA,TRBV7-9,TRBJ1-5,TRBD1,CASSLAKGAAQHF,TGTGCCAGCAGCTTAGCAAAGGGGGCAGCCCAGCATTTT
few,TRBV19,TRBJ2-2,TRBD2,CASSILLAGTGELFF,TGTGCCAGTAGTATACTACTAGCGGGCACCGGGGAGCTGTTTTTT
many,TRBV10-3,TRBJ2-3,TRBD2,CAISESPSGSSVADTQYF,TGTGCCATCAGTGAGTCCCCTAGCGGGAGTTCCGTAGCAGATACGCAGTATTTT
few,TRBV25-1,TRBJ1-2,TRBD1,CASRVGQTNGYTF,TGTGCCAGCAGAGTGGGACAGACTAATGGCTACACCTTC
many,TRBV20-1,TRBJ2-3,NA,CSANRNTDTQYF,TGCAGTGCTAACCGGAACACAGATACGCAGTATTTT
many,TRBV12-3/TRBV12-4,TRBJ2-1,TRBD2,CASRLADFKFSSSYNEQFF,TGTGCCAGCAGACTAGCGGACTTCAAATTTTCTAGCTCCTACAATGAGCAGTTCTTC
NA,TRBV3-1,TRBJ2-1,NA,CASSQELGQRYNEQFF,TGTGCCAGCAGCCAAGAACTAGGCCAGCGTTACAATGAGCAGTTCTTC
many,TRBV10-3,TRBJ2-1,NA,CAISEKGNSYNEQFF,TGTGCCATCAGTGAGAAAGGGAACTCCTACAATGAGCAGTTCTTC
NA,TRBV29-1,TRBJ2-5,NA,CSVREYQETQYF,TGCAGCGTCCGGGAGTACCAAGAGACCCAGTACTTC
few,TRBV11-2,TRBJ2-1,NA,CASTLWAVNEQFF,TGTGCCAGCACCCTTTGGGCCGTCAATGAGCAGTTCTTC
few,TRBV11-3,TRBJ1-1,NA,CASSLYPENTEAFF,TGTGCCAGCAGCTTATATCCGGAGAACACTGAAGCTTTCTTT
many,TRBV24-1,TRBJ1-5,TRBD1,CATSESGGFGPQHF,TGTGCCACCAGTGAGTCAGGGGGTTTTGGGCCCCAGCATTTT
NA,TRBV3-1,TRBJ2-1,TRBD2,CASSQQHLAGGPIEQFF,TGTGCCAGCAGCCAACAGCACCTAGCGGGAGGGCCTATTGAGCAGTTCTTC
NA,TRBV5-5,TRBJ2-1,TRBD2,CASSEGLAGAYEQFF,TGTGCCAGCAGTGAGGGACTAGCGGGAGCCTATGAGCAGTTCTTC
few,TRBV25-1,TRBJ1-2,TRBD1,CASSHPQGEGYGYTF,TGTGCCAGCAGTCACCCACAGGGGGAAGGCTATGGCTACACCTTC
few,TRBV20-1,TRBJ2-3,NA,CSARALRESTDTQYF,TGCAGTGCTAGAGCCCTACGGGAGAGCACAGATACGCAGTATTTT
many,TRBV12-3/TRBV12-4,TRBJ1-1,TRBD1,CASSLGTAFAEAFF,TGTGCCAGCAGTCTCGGGACAGCCTTCGCTGAAGCTTTCTTT
few,TRBV13,TRBJ2-2,NA,CASASGNTGELFF,TGTGCCAGCGCCTCAGGGAACACCGGGGAGCTGTTTTTT
NA,TRBV5-1,TRBJ2-3,NA,CASSLSSSTDTQYF,TGCGCCAGCAGCTTGTCATCTAGCACAGATACGCAGTATTTT
NA,TRBV7-3,TRBJ2-7,TRBD2,CASSLPYSGLSSYEQYF,TGTGCCAGCAGCTTACCTTATAGCGGGTTGAGCTCCTACGAGCAGTACTTC
few,TRBV5-1,TRBJ2-6,NA,CASSPLVGDSGANVLTF,TGCGCCAGCAGCCCTCTGGTCGGGGATAGTGGGGCCAACGTCCTGACTTTC
many,TRBV3-1,TRBJ2-5,TRBD2,CASSQDVGLAGGKGTQYF,TGTGCCAGCAGCCAAGATGTAGGATTAGCGGGAGGAAAAGGTACCCAGTACTTC
many,TRBV29-1,TRBJ2-2,NA,CSVRRGALNTGELFF,TGCAGCGTTAGACGAGGGGCATTGAACACCGGGGAGCTGTTTTTT
many,TRBV29-1,TRBJ1-1,TRBD1,CSVVQGVTEAFF,TGCAGCGTTGTACAGGGGGTAACTGAAGCTTTCTTT
many,TRBV3-1,TRBJ2-3,NA,CASSQGRYSDTQYF,TGTGCCAGCAGCCAAGGTAGATATTCAGATACGCAGTATTTT
few,TRBV20-1,TRBJ1-4,NA,CSASGRSNEKLFF,TGCAGTGCTAGTGGGAGATCTAATGAAAAACTGTTTTTT
few,TRBV20-1,TRBJ2-5,NA,CSARVPRDVAQETQYF,TGCAGTGCTAGGGTTCCCCGGGACGTCGCCCAAGAGACCCAGTACTTC
NA,TRBV6-6,TRBJ1-5,NA,CASSLLRQALSNQPQHF,TGTGCCAGCAGTTTACTTCGACAGGCGCTTAGCAATCAGCCCCAGCATTTT